This TCR beta chain comes out of a study of glioma-infiltrating T cells. Study-level findings and limits: CDR3 overlap between tissue and blood was very small. Non-neoplastic patients had below-expected tissue-blood divergence, while all gliomas exceeded expectation.

The V end was cut by 4 bases, the J end by 0 bases, with 10 bases between. The germline gives CDR1 LNHNV, CDR2 YYDKDF (reference sequence). This CDR3 region has 15 residues. Using RNA template, CDR3s of TCR alpha and beta were amplified with iRepertoire arm-PCR. One-step reverse transcription and amplification started from approximately 100-400 ng of tissue mRNA or PBMC total RNA. TCRdb itself ran the multiplex PCR reads through MiXCR, one entry per CDR3 protein. This repertoire shows more than 100,000 distinct CDR3 sequences, 25% to 30% found once; its top ten account for roughly 46%. This clonotype was picked up many times. Its antigen is unknown.

Material for sequencing was glioma tissue, nonneoplastic brain tissue, or PBMCs (not recorded which). The clonotype comes from a human donor with low-grade glioma or glioblastoma, undergoing nonglioma brain surgery, or in good health (not recorded which). V and J are TRBV15 and TRBJ2-1; D is uncertain. The CDR3 DNA sequence: TGTGCCACCAGCATCGCGTCGGGCTCCTACAATGAGCAGTTCTTC. Translation gives CATSIASGSYNEQFF.